Listed below are T cell receptor beta chains from one sample, sequenced in a study of T cell repertoires in cytomegalovirus infection. Using its own MiXCR run on the reads, TCRdb lists one record per CDR3 protein. Of about 490,000 distinct CDR3 sequences in the sample, approximately 16% were seen once. Source material: CD8+ T cells from PBMCs. The receptors here all came from a human donor in good health (CMV status not recorded). Some clones in this sample may be carry-over from other donors' samples. Each CDR3 is given without its conserved first and last residue. Some rows mark clone size as missing; the rest say once, few, many or name a class of expanded clone.

V	size	J	CDR3
TRBV4-1	many	TRBJ2-1	ASSQRSNGREYNEQF
TRBV7-9	few	TRBJ2-5	ASRPTTGDQETQY
TRBV12-3/TRBV12-4	few	TRBJ1-4	ASSLRDTRGPNEKLF
TRBV15	-	TRBJ2-3	ATSRDRVGTDTQY
TRBV7-9	many	TRBJ2-2	ASSADRRSSTGELF
TRBV9	-	TRBJ2-7	ASSGGQRFSYEQY
TRBV4-1	many	TRBJ2-1	ASSQDARGLAAYNEQF
TRBV27	-	TRBJ1-4	ASSLSPVATNEKLF
TRBV7-6	many	TRBJ1-2	ASSLGMEKDGYT
TRBV12-3/TRBV12-4	many	TRBJ1-6	ASTGGYNSPLH
TRBV9	few	TRBJ1-4	ASSLRRMTNEKLF
TRBV4-2	many	TRBJ2-7	ASSLRTAPEQY
TRBV7-9	many	TRBJ2-1	ASRPSYNEQF
TRBV6-5	many	TRBJ2-2	ASSYWGTTGELF
TRBV28	-	TRBJ2-3	ASSPVAGGGTDTQY
TRBV14	-	TRBJ1-4	ASSQVGIRGREEKLF
TRBV5-6	-	TRBJ2-1	ASSQTERHEQF
TRBV4-2	many	TRBJ2-7	ASSQDQYEQY
TRBV7-6	many	TRBJ1-6	ASSLEGQGPNSPLH
TRBV29-1	-	TRBJ1-1	SVEDGYRATEAF
TRBV7-8	many	TRBJ1-1	ASSLAGRRFEAF
TRBV28	many	TRBJ2-2	ASSFWTLTNTGELF
TRBV28	-	TRBJ2-4	ASTPVGAGLAKNIQY
TRBV24-1	many	TRBJ1-6	ATSDAGTESSYNSPLH
TRBV3-1	many	TRBJ2-3	ASSQEVQREIPRSRNTQY
TRBV4-1	many	TRBJ2-1	ASSQVGGAGEQF
TRBV27	many	TRBJ2-5	ASSLYYEQETQY
TRBV12-3/TRBV12-4	many	TRBJ2-3	ASSYSGRADTQY
TRBV7-9	few	TRBJ2-3	ASSPASGGTDTQY
TRBV7-7	many	TRBJ2-1	ASSLWDRDNEQF
TRBV28	few	TRBJ2-7	ASSFEQTYEQY
TRBV5-6	-	TRBJ1-2	ASSSRLTGAGYT
TRBV12-3/TRBV12-4	many	TRBJ1-2	ASRANRAEGIKNYGYT
TRBV4-3	-	TRBJ2-1	ASSQRLAGSMVQF
TRBV19	many	TRBJ2-7	ASSSGLADYEQY
TRBV11-3	many	TRBJ1-1	ASSLDRNAEAF
TRBV20-1	-	TRBJ1-2	SARARAYGYT
TRBV19	-	TRBJ1-1	ASSIVLGGTEAF
TRBV28	few	TRBJ1-1	ASSFNRPLLGTEAF
TRBV2	few	TRBJ2-7	ASRATGTGSYEQY
TRBV30	-	TRBJ1-1	ACFEGYTEAF
TRBV7-9	many	TRBJ2-7	ASSYRDRGNEQY